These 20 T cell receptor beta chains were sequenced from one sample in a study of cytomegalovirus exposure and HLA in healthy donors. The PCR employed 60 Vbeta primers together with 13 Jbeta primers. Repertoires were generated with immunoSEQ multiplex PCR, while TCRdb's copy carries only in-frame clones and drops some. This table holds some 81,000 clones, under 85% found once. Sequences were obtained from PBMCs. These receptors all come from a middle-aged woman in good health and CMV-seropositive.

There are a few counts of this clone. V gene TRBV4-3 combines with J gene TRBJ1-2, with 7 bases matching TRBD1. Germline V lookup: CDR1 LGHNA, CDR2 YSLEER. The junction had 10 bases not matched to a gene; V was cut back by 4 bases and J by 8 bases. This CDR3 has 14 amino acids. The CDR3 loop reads CASSPGQSYGGYTF. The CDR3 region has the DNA TGCGCCAGCAGCCCGGGACAGAGCTATGGGGGCTACACCTTC.

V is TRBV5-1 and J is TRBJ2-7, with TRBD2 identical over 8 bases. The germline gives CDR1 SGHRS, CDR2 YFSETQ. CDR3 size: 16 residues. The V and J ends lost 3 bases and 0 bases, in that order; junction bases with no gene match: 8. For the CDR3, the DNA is TGCGCCAGCAGCTCGGGGGTAGCGGGGATCTCCTACGAGCAGTACTTC. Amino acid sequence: CASSSGVAGISYEQYF. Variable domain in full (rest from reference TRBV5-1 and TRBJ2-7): KAGVTQTPRYLIKTRGQQVTLSCSPISGHRSVSWYQQTPGQGLQFLFEYFSETQRNKGNFPGRFSGRQFSNSRSEMNVSTLELGDSALYLCASSSGVAGISYEQYFGPGTRLTVT.

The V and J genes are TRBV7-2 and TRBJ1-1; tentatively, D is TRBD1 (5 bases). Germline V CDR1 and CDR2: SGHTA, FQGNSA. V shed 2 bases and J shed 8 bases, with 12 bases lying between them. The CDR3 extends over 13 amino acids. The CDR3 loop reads CASSLWAGPEAFF. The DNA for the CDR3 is TGTGCCAGCAGCTTATGGGCAGGGCCAGAAGCTTTCTTT.

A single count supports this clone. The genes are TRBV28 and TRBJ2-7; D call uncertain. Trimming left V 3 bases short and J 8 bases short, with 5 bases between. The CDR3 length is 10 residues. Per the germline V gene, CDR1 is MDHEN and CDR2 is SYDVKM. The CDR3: CASSFGQQYF. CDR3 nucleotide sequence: TGTGCCAGCAGTTTTGGCCAGCAGTACTTC.

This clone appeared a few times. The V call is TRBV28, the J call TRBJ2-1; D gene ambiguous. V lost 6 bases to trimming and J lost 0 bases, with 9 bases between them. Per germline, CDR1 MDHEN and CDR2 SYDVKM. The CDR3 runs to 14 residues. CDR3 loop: CASRPPNSYNEQFF. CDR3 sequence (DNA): TGTGCCAGCAGGCCCCCTAACTCCTACAATGAGCAGTTCTTC. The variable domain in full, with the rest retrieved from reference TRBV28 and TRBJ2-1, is DVKVTQSSRYLVKRTGEKVFLECVQDMDHENMFWYRQDPGLGLRLIYFSYDVKMKEKGDIPEGYSVSREKKERFSLILESASTNQTSMYLCASRPPNSYNEQFFGPGTRLTVL.

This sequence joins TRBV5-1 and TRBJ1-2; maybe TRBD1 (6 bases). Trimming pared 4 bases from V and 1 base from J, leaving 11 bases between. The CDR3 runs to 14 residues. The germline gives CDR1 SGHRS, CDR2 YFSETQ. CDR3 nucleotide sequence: TGCGCCAGCAGCAACGTACAGGGTAACTATGGCTACACCTTC. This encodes CASSNVQGNYGYTF.

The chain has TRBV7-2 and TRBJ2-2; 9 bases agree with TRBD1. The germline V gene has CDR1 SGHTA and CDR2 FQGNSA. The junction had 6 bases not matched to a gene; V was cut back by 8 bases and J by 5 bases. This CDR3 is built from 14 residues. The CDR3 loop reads CASGQGTGTGELFF. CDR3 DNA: TGTGCCAGCGGACAGGGGACAGGAACCGGGGAGCTGTTTTTT.

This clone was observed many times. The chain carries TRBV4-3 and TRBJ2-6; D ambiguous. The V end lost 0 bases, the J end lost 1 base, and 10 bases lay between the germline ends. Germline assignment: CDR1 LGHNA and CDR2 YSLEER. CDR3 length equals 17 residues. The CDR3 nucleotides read TGCGCCAGCAGCCAAGAGAAGCAATCATCTGGGGCCAACGTCCTGACTTTC. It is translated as CASSQEKQSSGANVLTF.

CDR3 nucleotides: TGTGCCAGTAGACGTGGGACAGCCTATGGCTACACCTTC. This encodes CASRRGTAYGYTF. This chain connects TRBV19 to TRBJ1-2; 7 nucleotides line up with TRBD1. The CDR3 loop spans 13 amino acids. J lost 4 bases, V lost 6 bases, and 5 bases had no gene match. Germline V CDR1 and CDR2: LNHDA, SQIVND (reference sequence).

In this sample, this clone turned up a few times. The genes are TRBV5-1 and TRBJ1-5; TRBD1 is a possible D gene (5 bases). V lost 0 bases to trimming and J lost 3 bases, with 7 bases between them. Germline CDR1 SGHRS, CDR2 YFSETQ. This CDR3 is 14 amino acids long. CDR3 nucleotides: TGCGCCAGCAGCTTGGGACAGCCCAATCAGCCCCAGCATTTT. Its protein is CASSLGQPNQPQHF.

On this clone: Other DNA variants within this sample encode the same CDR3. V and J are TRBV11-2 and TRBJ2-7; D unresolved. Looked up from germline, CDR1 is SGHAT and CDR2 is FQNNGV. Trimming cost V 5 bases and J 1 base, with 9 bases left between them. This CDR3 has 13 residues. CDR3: CASSLQTSYEQYF. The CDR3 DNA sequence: TGTGCCAGCAGCCTCCAAACTTCCTACGAGCAGTACTTC.

The CDR3 DNA sequence: TGTGCCAGCAGCCCTACTAGCGGGTCCCACACCTACAATGAGCAGTTCTTC. It specifies CASSPTSGSHTYNEQFF. The chain recombines TRBV7-9 with TRBJ2-1, with TRBD2 matching 9 bases. J lost 2 bases, V lost 5 bases, and 10 bases had no gene match. The V gene's germline CDR1 is SEHNR and CDR2 FQNEAQ (reference sequence). The CDR3 loop spans 17 amino acids.

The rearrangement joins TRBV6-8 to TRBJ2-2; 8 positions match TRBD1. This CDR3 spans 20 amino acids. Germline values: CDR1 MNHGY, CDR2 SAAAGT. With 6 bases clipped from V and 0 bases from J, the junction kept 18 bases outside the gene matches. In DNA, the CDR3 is TGTGCCAGCAGATTAAAACCGGGACAGGAGTATAATGCGAACACCGGGGAGCTGTTTTTT. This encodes CASRLKPGQEYNANTGELFF.

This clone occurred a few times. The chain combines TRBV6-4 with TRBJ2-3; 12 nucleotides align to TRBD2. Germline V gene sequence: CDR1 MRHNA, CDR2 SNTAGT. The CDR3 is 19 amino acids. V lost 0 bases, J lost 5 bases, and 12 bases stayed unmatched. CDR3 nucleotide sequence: TGTGCCAGCAGTGACTCAGCGCTAGCGGGAGGGCCGTTGGGAGATACGCAGTATTTT. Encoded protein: CASSDSALAGGPLGDTQYF.

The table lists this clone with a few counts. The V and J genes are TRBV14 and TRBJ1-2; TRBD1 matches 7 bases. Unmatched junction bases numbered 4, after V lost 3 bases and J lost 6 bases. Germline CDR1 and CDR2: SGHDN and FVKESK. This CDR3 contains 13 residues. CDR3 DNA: TGTGCCAGCAGCCATCGACAGGGTGATGGCTACACCTTC. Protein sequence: CASSHRQGDGYTF.

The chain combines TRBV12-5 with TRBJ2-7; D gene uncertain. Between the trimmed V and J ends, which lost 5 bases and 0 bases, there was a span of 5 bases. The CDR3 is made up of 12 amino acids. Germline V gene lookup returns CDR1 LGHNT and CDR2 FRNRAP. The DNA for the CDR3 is TGTGCTAGTGGTCTAAACTCCTACGAGCAGTACTTC. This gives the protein CASGLNSYEQYF.

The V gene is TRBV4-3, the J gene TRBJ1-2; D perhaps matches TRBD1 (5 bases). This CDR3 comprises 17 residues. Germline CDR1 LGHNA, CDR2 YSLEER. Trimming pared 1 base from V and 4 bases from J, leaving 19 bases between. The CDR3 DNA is TGCGCCAGCAGCCAAGCCGCGGCCGGTTCCGGGGGCTATGGCTACACCTTC. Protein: CASSQAAAGSGGYGYTF.

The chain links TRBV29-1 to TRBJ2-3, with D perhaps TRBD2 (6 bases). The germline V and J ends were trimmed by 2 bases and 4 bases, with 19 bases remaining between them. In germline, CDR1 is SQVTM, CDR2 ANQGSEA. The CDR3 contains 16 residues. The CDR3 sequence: CSVERGGAEGPDTQYF. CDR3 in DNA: TGCAGCGTTGAAAGAGGCGGGGCCGAGGGGCCAGATACGCAGTATTTT.

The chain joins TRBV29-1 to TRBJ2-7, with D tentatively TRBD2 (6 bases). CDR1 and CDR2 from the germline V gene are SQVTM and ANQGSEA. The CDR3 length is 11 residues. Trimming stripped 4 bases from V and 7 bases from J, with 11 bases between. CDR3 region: CSVGGDWEQYF. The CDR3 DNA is TGCAGCGTTGGGGGGGACTGGGAGCAGTACTTC.

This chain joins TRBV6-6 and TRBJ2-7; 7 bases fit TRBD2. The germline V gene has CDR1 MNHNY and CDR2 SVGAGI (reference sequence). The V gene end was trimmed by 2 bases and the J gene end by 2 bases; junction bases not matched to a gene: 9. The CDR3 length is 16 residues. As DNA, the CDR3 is TGTGCCAGCAGTTACCGACGCGGGAGTCACGCCTACGAGCAGTACTTC. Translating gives CASSYRRGSHAYEQYF.